Listed below are T cell receptor beta chains from one sample, sequenced in a study of shared clonotypes between healthy human individuals. Here immunoSEQ multiplex PCR was the method, and the copy in TCRdb shows in-frame clones only, minus some. The sample lists 950,000 to 1,300,000 clones; roughly 80% were seen once. Sequencing was performed on memory CD4+ T cells sorted from blood. Receptors originate from a young man in good health. Each CDR3 is given with its conserved first and last residue. The order of the fields is clone size, J gene, V gene, D gene, CDR3 protein, CDR3 DNA. D genes are given only for firm matches. The listing skips clone size in some rows; elsewhere it reads once, few, many or a size class.

abundance: .
j_gene: TRBJ2-2
v_gene: TRBV5-4
d_gene: TRBD2
CDR3aa: CASSLESGRYTGELFF
CDR3nt: TGTGCCAGCAGCTTGGAGAGCGGGAGATACACCGGGGAGCTGTTTTTT

abundance: .
j_gene: TRBJ1-1
v_gene: TRBV5-4
d_gene: .
CDR3aa: CASSRDLNTEAFF
CDR3nt: TGTGCCAGCAGCCGCGACTTGAACACTGAAGCTTTCTTT

abundance: .
j_gene: TRBJ2-2
v_gene: TRBV11-2
d_gene: .
CDR3aa: CASSLGGPNTGELFF
CDR3nt: TGTGCCAGCAGCTTAGGCGGCCCGAACACCGGGGAGCTGTTTTTT

abundance: once
j_gene: TRBJ2-6
v_gene: TRBV18
d_gene: .
CDR3aa: CASSPAGSSGANVLTF
CDR3nt: TGTGCCAGCTCACCAGCGGGAAGCTCTGGGGCCAACGTCCTGACTTTC

abundance: .
j_gene: TRBJ1-1
v_gene: TRBV9
d_gene: .
CDR3aa: CASSVSGMNTEAFF
CDR3nt: TGTGCCAGCAGCGTTTCGGGGATGAACACTGAAGCTTTCTTT

abundance: .
j_gene: TRBJ1-3
v_gene: TRBV6-6
d_gene: .
CDR3aa: CASSRNDGNSGNTIYF
CDR3nt: TGTGCCAGCAGTCGAAACGACGGGAACTCTGGAAACACCATATATTTT

abundance: many
j_gene: TRBJ2-4
v_gene: TRBV12-5
d_gene: .
CDR3aa: CASGLDGDPNIQYF
CDR3nt: TGTGCTAGTGGTTTGGACGGGGACCCAAACATTCAGTACTTC

abundance: .
j_gene: TRBJ2-7
v_gene: TRBV7-9
d_gene: TRBD2
CDR3aa: CASSLARVSGRRYEQYF
CDR3nt: TGTGCCAGCAGCTTAGCACGAGTTAGCGGGAGGCGGTACGAGCAGTACTTC

abundance: .
j_gene: TRBJ1-3
v_gene: TRBV18
d_gene: TRBD1
CDR3aa: CASSLDRASGNTIYF
CDR3nt: TGTGCCAGCTCGCTGGACAGGGCCTCTGGAAACACCATATATTTT

abundance: .
j_gene: TRBJ2-4
v_gene: TRBV29-1
d_gene: TRBD2
CDR3aa: CSVGASGTKNIQYF
CDR3nt: TGCAGCGTTGGAGCTAGCGGGACCAAAAACATTCAGTACTTC

abundance: .
j_gene: TRBJ1-1
v_gene: TRBV6-1
d_gene: TRBD1
CDR3aa: CASSQDLSRQGDGEAFF
CDR3nt: TGTGCCAGCAGTCAAGATCTAAGCCGACAGGGAGATGGTGAAGCTTTCTTT

abundance: .
j_gene: TRBJ2-5
v_gene: TRBV4-2
d_gene: .
CDR3aa: CASSQEGGAHRETQYF
CDR3nt: TGTGCCAGCAGCCAAGAAGGGGGGGCCCACCGAGAGACCCAGTACTTC

abundance: .
j_gene: TRBJ1-6
v_gene: TRBV7-2
d_gene: .
CDR3aa: CASSLGRFNSPLHF
CDR3nt: TGTGCCAGCAGCTTAGGCAGGTTTAATTCACCCCTCCACTTT

abundance: .
j_gene: TRBJ2-7
v_gene: TRBV5-5
d_gene: TRBD1
CDR3aa: CASSLATGDSYEQYF
CDR3nt: TGTGCCAGCAGCTTGGCTACAGGGGACTCCTACGAGCAGTACTTC

abundance: .
j_gene: TRBJ1-6
v_gene: TRBV11-2
d_gene: .
CDR3aa: CASSPTVQNSPLHF
CDR3nt: TGTGCCAGCAGCCCCACGGTACAGAATTCACCCCTCCACTTT

abundance: .
j_gene: TRBJ2-3
v_gene: TRBV28
d_gene: TRBD2
CDR3aa: CASSLRAGGSTDTQYF
CDR3nt: TGTGCCAGCAGTTTAAGAGCGGGGGGAAGCACAGATACGCAGTATTTT

abundance: few
j_gene: TRBJ1-5
v_gene: TRBV30
d_gene: .
CDR3aa: CAWSVLGLEGQPQHF
CDR3nt: TGTGCCTGGAGTGTACTGGGGTTAGAGGGGCAGCCCCAGCATTTT

abundance: .
j_gene: TRBJ2-5
v_gene: TRBV27
d_gene: .
CDR3aa: CASSVQVGETQYF
CDR3nt: TGTGCCAGCAGTGTGCAGGTAGGAGAGACCCAGTACTTC

abundance: .
j_gene: TRBJ2-1
v_gene: TRBV10-1
d_gene: TRBD1
CDR3aa: CASRTGETSPSYNEQFF
CDR3nt: TGCGCCAGCCGGACAGGGGAAACGTCCCCCTCCTACAATGAGCAGTTCTTC

abundance: .
j_gene: TRBJ1-2
v_gene: TRBV12-5
d_gene: .
CDR3aa: CASGVLTGNGYTF
CDR3nt: TGTGCTAGTGGGGTATTAACAGGGAATGGCTACACCTTC

abundance: few
j_gene: TRBJ2-3
v_gene: TRBV29-1
d_gene: .
CDR3aa: CSVAASGRRRTDTQYF
CDR3nt: TGCAGCGTCGCGGCGTCGGGGAGACGTCGGACAGATACGCAGTATTTT

abundance: .
j_gene: TRBJ1-2
v_gene: TRBV6-5
d_gene: .
CDR3aa: CASNGIGEYGYTF
CDR3nt: TGTGCCAGCAACGGGATAGGGGAATATGGCTACACCTTC